The next 28 T cell receptor beta chains were all read from a single sample in a study of blood T cells in healthy people across ages. Through a sample-barcoded 5' primer and a J-beta primer mix, a second PCR was run for about 7 to 12 cycles. TCRdb re-called the 5' RACE reads through MiXCR, storing one row per CDR3 protein. The repertoire holds 700,000 or so distinct CDR3 sequences, approximately 40% seen once, with roughly 30% in the top ten. Sequenced sample: blood. These receptors all come from a man older than 75 in good health.

This sequence joins TRBV7-2 and TRBJ1-5, with D perhaps matching TRBD1 (6 bases). The CDR3 runs 15 residues. V shed 3 bases and J shed 3 bases, with 12 bases lying between them. Germline CDR1 and CDR2: SGHTA and FQGNSA. The CDR3 region has the DNA TGTGCCAGCAGCTTGTACAGGGATTCCAATCAGCCCCAGCATTTT. The encoded protein is CASSLYRDSNQPQHF. The variable domain in full, with the rest retrieved from reference TRBV7-2 and TRBJ1-5, is GAGVSQSPSNKVTEKGKDVELRCDPISGHTALYWYRQSLGQGLEFLIYFQGNSAPDKSGLPSDRFSAERTGGSVSTLTIQRTQQEDSAVYLCASSLYRDSNQPQHFGDGTRLSIL.

V usage is TRBV27 and J usage is TRBJ2-7; 10 nucleotides line up with TRBD2. V was clipped by 6 bases and J by 3 bases; unmatched bases: 8. This CDR3 is built from 15 residues. Germline V gene lookup returns CDR1 MNHEY and CDR2 SMNVEV (reference sequence). The CDR3 loop is CASSTLAGVVYEQYF. The CDR3 region has the DNA TGTGCCAGCAGCACCCTAGCGGGAGTGGTCTACGAGCAGTACTTC.

CDR3 sequence: CASTFNPSTGQLDRPQHF. CDR3 nucleotides: TGTGCCAGCACGTTTAATCCTTCTACGGGACAGTTAGACCGGCCCCAGCATTTT. V is TRBV6-2 or TRBV6-3 and J is TRBJ1-5; 7 nucleotides line up with TRBD1. Trimming took 7 bases from V and 9 from J; bases not matched to a gene: 24. This CDR3 has 18 amino acids. Germline assignment: CDR1 MNHEY and CDR2 SVGEGT.

This clonotype was counted between two and nine times. This chain joins TRBV27 and TRBJ1-4; D is undetermined. Trimming stripped 2 bases from V and 5 bases from J, with 6 bases between. Germline V lookup: CDR1 MNHEY, CDR2 SMNVEV (reference sequence). The CDR3 is made up of 13 amino acids. CDR3 in DNA: TGTGCCAGCAGTTTAGCCGTGAATGAAAAACTGTTTTTT. Its protein is CASSLAVNEKLFF.

This clonotype was found a few times. The chain is built from TRBV7-9 and TRBJ2-1; a possible D gene is TRBD1 (7 bases). The CDR3 covers 18 residues. Per the germline V gene, CDR1 is SEHNR and CDR2 is FQNEAQ (reference sequence). V lost 5 bases, J lost 9 bases, and 29 bases lay in between. CDR3 amino acids: CASSLGKTGTSFMVEQFF. CDR3 nucleotides: TGTGCCAGCAGCCTAGGGAAGACAGGGACTTCCTTCATGGTTGAGCAGTTCTTC.

This chain links TRBV7-2 with TRBJ2-7, with 9 positions matching TRBD2. This CDR3 is built from 16 residues. Trimming took 4 bases from V and 3 from J; bases not matched to a gene: 10. CDR1 is SGHTA and CDR2 is FQGNSA in the germline V gene. DNA of the CDR3: TGTGCCAGCAGCTCCAGGCGAGCGGGGGGCCTCTACGAGCAGTACTTC. As protein: CASSSRRAGGLYEQYF.

This clonotype came up a few times. The rearrangement links TRBV7-9 to TRBJ2-1; 12 positions match TRBD2. Germline CDR1 and CDR2: SEHNR and FQNEAQ (reference sequence). V trimming: 3 bases; J trimming: 6 bases; junction bases outside the gene matches: 3. The CDR3 sequence is 15 residues long. Here the CDR3 DNA reads TGTGCCAGCAGCTTCCGGGGACTAGCGGGCAATGAGCAGTTCTTC. Translation gives CASSFRGLAGNEQFF.

Notes on this clonotype: A much more abundant neighbour one base away suggests this may be a read error. The chain links TRBV4-1 to TRBJ2-3; 7 positions match TRBD1. V was clipped by 0 bases and J by 4 bases; unmatched bases: 4. The CDR3 covers 15 residues. Germline loops: CDR1 MGHRA, CDR2 YSYEKL. The CDR3 reads CASSQETGISDTQYF. The CDR3 bases are TGCGCCAGCAGCCAAGAGACAGGGATCTCAGATACGCAGTATTTT.

The sample holds a few counts of this clonotype. The chain uses TRBV5-1 and TRBJ1-2; 7 bases line up with TRBD1. The CDR3 is 14 amino acids. J lost 5 bases, V lost 4 bases, and 8 bases had no gene match. The germline V gene has CDR1 SGHRS and CDR2 YFSETQ. The CDR3 spells CASSPRQGGYGYTF. The CDR3 coding sequence is TGCGCCAGCAGCCCTAGACAGGGAGGGTATGGCTACACCTTC.

In this sample, this clonotype turned up many times. The chain employs TRBV4-3 and TRBJ2-5; weak D call: TRBD2 (5 bases). CDR1 is LGHNA and CDR2 is YSLEER in the germline V gene. This CDR3 contains 14 residues. Trimming pared 0 bases from V and 11 bases from J, leaving 16 bases between. The chain's CDR3 is CASSQDWSQREQYF. The CDR3 DNA follows: TGCGCCAGCAGCCAAGATTGGTCCCAAAGGGAGCAGTACTTC.

V gene TRBV7-9 combines with J gene TRBJ2-3, with TRBD1 matching 8 bases. Trimming removed 5 bases from V and 0 bases from J; junction bases left unmatched: 7. Germline V gene data show CDR1 as SEHNR and CDR2 as FQNEAQ (reference sequence). This CDR3 contains 16 residues. In DNA, the CDR3 is TGTGCCAGCAGCCCACCCCGGACAGGGAGCACAGATACGCAGTATTTT. It specifies CASSPPRTGSTDTQYF.

This clonotype came up a few times. The J gene is TRBJ1-1, the V gene TRBV10-3; no reliable D call. The CDR3 is 14 residues long. Germline V lookup: CDR1 ENHRY, CDR2 SYGVKD. The V end was cut by 6 bases, the J end by 1 base, with 12 bases between. The CDR3 here is CAIRAAGENTEAFF. The CDR3 DNA reads TGTGCCATCAGAGCGGCGGGAGAGAACACTGAAGCTTTCTTT.

The chain links TRBV4-1 to TRBJ2-7; unclear D gene. V was cut by 0 bases and J by 0 bases, with 9 bases left in between. CDR1 and CDR2 (germline): MGHRA, YSYEKL. The CDR3 is 15 residues long. DNA for the CDR3: TGCGCCAGCAGCCAAGATCCAGTCGTCTCCTACGAGCAGTACTTC. Protein product: CASSQDPVVSYEQYF.

This clonotype has a count of ten or more. The CDR3 nucleotides are TGTGCCAGCAGTTTTGGGGGGGAGGAAGAGACCCAGTACTTC. Translating gives CASSFGGEEETQYF. The chain uses TRBV28 and TRBJ2-5, with TRBD2 identical over 7 bases. This CDR3 is 14 amino acids long. V lost 3 bases and J lost 3; bases outside the gene matches: 4. Germline lookup yields CDR1 MDHEN and CDR2 SYDVKM.

With regard to this clonotype: Compared with germline, one end of the junction differs, possibly owing to a read error. The rearrangement uses TRBV6-5 and TRBJ2-4, with D perhaps being TRBD1 or TRBD2 (5 bases each). CDR3 length: 12 residues. The germline gives CDR1 MNHEY, CDR2 SVGAGI. CDR3 DNA: TGTGCCAGCAGTAACTCTAGAGAGGGGTTGTACTTC. Translated, it gives CASSNSREGLYF.

The chain combines TRBV11-2 with TRBJ2-2, with 9 bases fitting TRBD2. The CDR3 spans 16 residues. Per germline, CDR1 SGHAT and CDR2 FQNNGV. The J segment lost 6 bases and the V segment lost 5 bases, leaving 10 bases of the junction unmatched. CDR3 protein: CASSPHSGSRAGELFF. DNA for the CDR3: TGTGCCAGCAGCCCACATAGCGGGAGTCGCGCCGGGGAGCTGTTTTTT.

Worth noting for this clonotype: One junction end does not reproduce the germline sequence, and a read error may be involved. The V and J genes are TRBV7-2 and TRBJ1-2; possibly TRBD1 for D (6 bases). The CDR3 has 14 amino acids. Germline V lookup: CDR1 SGHTA, CDR2 FQGNSA. The CDR3 DNA reads as TGTGCCAGCACTGTAGGCAGGGGATTTTATGGCTGCACCTTC. Its translation is CASTVGRGFYGCTF. The full variable domain, with the rest looked up from reference TRBV7-2 and TRBJ1-2, is GAGVSQSPSNKVTEKGKDVELRCDPISGHTALYWYRQSLGQGLEFLIYFQGNSAPDKSGLPSDRFSAERTGGSVSTLTIQRTQQEDSAVYLCASTVGRGFYGCTFGSGTRLTVV.

In its sample, this clonotype was seen a few times. The chain recombines TRBV28 with TRBJ2-1; TRBD2 is a possible D gene (5 bases). CDR1 is MDHEN, CDR2 SYDVKM, per germline. Trimming removed 5 bases at V and 0 bases at J, with 14 bases between. The CDR3 extends over 16 amino acids. In DNA, the CDR3 is TGTGCCAGCAGTCCCCTCAGTGGGAGCTCCTACAATGAGCAGTTCTTC. It specifies CASSPLSGSSYNEQFF.

The rearrangement uses TRBV20-1 and TRBJ2-7; 16 bases match TRBD2. CDR1 DFQATT and CDR2 SNEGSKA come from the germline V gene (reference sequence). There are 17 residues in the CDR3. Losses at the gene ends were 5 bases for V and 7 bases for J; bases not matched to a gene: 14. For the CDR3, the DNA is TGCAGTGCTCCGGGACTAGCGGGAGGGCTATCCTACAATGAGCAGTACTTC. This encodes CSAPGLAGGLSYNEQYF.

The DNA for the CDR3 is TGTGCCAGCAGCTTGGCCTGGAGCGGGAGGGCCCGGACCTACAATGAGCAGTTCTTC. The encoded protein is CASSLAWSGRARTYNEQFF. This rearrangement joins TRBV5-5 to TRBJ2-1; TRBD2 matches at 10 bases. This CDR3 has 19 residues. V gave up 0 bases and J gave up 2 bases; unmatched junction bases: 11. Germline CDR1 and CDR2: SGHKS and YYEKEE (reference sequence).

This clonotype came up a few times. In nucleotides, the CDR3 is TGTGCCAGCAGTTACTCTTCCATAGCCAAAAACATTCAGTACTTC. Protein: CASSYSSIAKNIQYF. V is TRBV6-5 and J is TRBJ2-4; D gene unclear. In germline, CDR1 is MNHEY, CDR2 SVGAGI. V lost 0 bases to trimming and J lost 0 bases, with 6 bases between them. CDR3 length equals 15 residues.

The gene calls are TRBV9 and TRBJ1-1; D is ambiguous. The CDR3 covers 14 residues. Looked up from germline, CDR1 is SGDLS and CDR2 is YYNGEE. V lost 2 bases to trimming and J lost 4 bases, with 12 bases between them. The CDR3 region is CASSVERGGTEAFF. The CDR3 bases are TGTGCCAGCAGCGTCGAGAGAGGTGGCACTGAAGCTTTCTTT.

The genes are TRBV20-1 and TRBJ2-7; 9 positions agree with TRBD2. Trimming at V came to 6 bases and at J to 6 bases, leaving 9 bases not matched to a gene. The CDR3 is made up of 13 amino acids. CDR1 is DFQATT and CDR2 is SNEGSKA in the germline V gene (reference sequence). The CDR3 nucleotides are TGCAGTGCAAGCCCTAGCGGGATCTCCGAGCAGTACTTC. Protein: CSASPSGISEQYF.

The chain couples TRBV2 to TRBJ2-1, with TRBD2 identical over 10 bases. Germline CDR1 is SNHLY and CDR2 is FYNNEI. Trimming took 5 bases from V and 6 from J; bases not matched to a gene: 10. This CDR3 region has 16 residues. The CDR3 spells CASSKTSGALSNEQFF. The CDR3 bases are TGTGCCAGCAGTAAAACTAGCGGGGCCTTGTCCAATGAGCAGTTCTTC.

The chain joins TRBV7-9 to TRBJ2-1, with D possibly matching TRBD2 (7 bases). There are 14 residues in the CDR3. The V end lost 0 bases, the J end lost 10 bases, and 13 bases lay between the germline ends. The germline gives CDR1 SEHNR, CDR2 FQNEAQ (reference sequence). The CDR3 loop reads CASSLAGGLEEQFF. DNA for the CDR3: TGTGCCAGCAGCTTAGCGGGGGGGCTCGAAGAGCAGTTCTTC. Full variable domain (outside the CDR3, taken from reference TRBV7-9 and TRBJ2-1): DTGVSQNPRHKITKRGQNVTFRCDPISEHNRLYWYRQTLGQGPEFLTYFQNEAQLEKSRLLSDRFSAERPKGSFSTLEIQRTEQGDSAMYLCASSLAGGLEEQFFGPGTRLTVL.

This clonotype appeared a few times. The V gene is TRBV28, the J gene TRBJ2-3; 7 nucleotides align to TRBD2. The CDR3 spans 16 residues. V lost 5 bases and J lost 10; bases outside the gene matches: 18. Germline CDR1 reads MDHEN; CDR2 reads SYDVKM. The CDR3 sequence is CASSIPGSGTGRAQYF. CDR3 sequence (DNA): TGTGCCAGCAGTATCCCGGGTAGCGGCACTGGGAGGGCGCAGTATTTT.

The chain joins TRBV7-2 to TRBJ2-1; 9 bases line up with TRBD1. J gave up 7 bases and V 5 bases, and 12 bases lay outside the gene matches. Germline V lookup: CDR1 SGHTA, CDR2 FQGNSA. There are 16 residues in the CDR3. The CDR3 loop reads CASSPEAGTGNNEQFF. CDR3 nucleotide sequence: TGTGCCAGCAGCCCAGAGGCCGGGACAGGGAATAATGAGCAGTTCTTC.

The table lists this clonotype with a few counts. The chain is built from TRBV9 and TRBJ2-3; TRBD2 might be the D (6 bases). Between the trimmed V and J ends, which lost 0 bases and 0 bases, there was a span of 14 bases. CDR1 is SGDLS, CDR2 YYNGEE, per germline. The CDR3 covers 17 residues. This CDR3 reads CASSVEPTRASTDTQYF. CDR3 coding DNA: TGTGCCAGCAGCGTAGAGCCGACTAGGGCTAGCACAGATACGCAGTATTTT. Based on the CDR3 plus reference TRBV9 and TRBJ2-3, the full variable domain is DSGVTQTPKHLITATGQRVTLRCSPRSGDLSVYWYQQSLDQGLQFLIQYYNGEERAKGNILERFSAQQFPDLHSELNLSSLELGDSALYFCASSVEPTRASTDTQYFGPGTRLTVL.